One sample yielded the 14 T cell receptor beta chains listed below, sequenced in a study of neurological immune-mediated disorders. TCRdb re-called the 5' RACE reads through MiXCR, storing one row per CDR3 protein. The sample carries more than 35,000 distinct CDR3 sequences, more than 5% recorded once. The sample comprised CD4+ T cells from blood. The receptor set was obtained from a woman in her thirties or forties in good health.

This clonotype was detected many times. The CDR3 DNA reads TGTGCCAGCTCCCGTACTACCGGGGAGCTGTTTTTT. Translated, it gives CASSRTTGELFF. J is TRBJ2-2 and V is TRBV6-1; D is undetermined. Trimming took 8 bases from V and 5 from J, leaving 9 bases between them. The CDR3 contains 12 residues. Germline CDR1 MNHNS, CDR2 SASEGT.

This clonotype was counted ten times or more. The gene calls are TRBV27 and TRBJ1-5; TRBD1 is a possible D gene (6 bases). CDR3 length equals 15 residues. Germline CDR1 and CDR2: MNHEY and SMNVEV (reference sequence). V lost 6 bases and J lost 9, with 21 bases in between. In DNA, the CDR3 is TGTGCCAGCAGCGGCGGGGGCAGTTATCATTCGCCCCAGCATTTT. This translates into CASSGGGSYHSPQHF.

This clonotype was seen ten or more times. The chain links TRBV5-8 to TRBJ2-1, with 9 positions matching TRBD2. CDR1 is SGHTS, CDR2 YDEGEE, per germline. The CDR3 runs 15 residues. The J segment lost 0 bases and the V segment lost 2 bases, leaving 0 bases of the junction unmatched. CDR3 in amino acids: CASSFSGSSYNEQFF. DNA for the CDR3: TGTGCCAGCAGCTTTAGCGGGAGCTCCTACAATGAGCAGTTCTTC.

The sample holds many counts of this clonotype. V usage is TRBV7-2 and J usage is TRBJ2-5, with D possibly being TRBD1 (6 bases). Per germline, CDR1 SGHTA and CDR2 FQGNSA. CDR3 size: 16 residues. V lost 1 base, J lost 1 base, and 13 bases lay in between. The CDR3 sequence is CASSLGGLGPQETQYF. DNA of the CDR3: TGTGCCAGCAGCTTAGGGGGGCTAGGCCCCCAAGAGACCCAGTACTTC.

This clonotype was detected ten times or more. The chain employs TRBV28 and TRBJ1-1; 7 nucleotides line up with TRBD1. The CDR3 spans 13 residues. The germline gives CDR1 MDHEN, CDR2 SYDVKM. V lost 6 bases and J lost 0; bases outside the gene matches: 1. The CDR3 nucleotides are TGTGCCAGCAGCGGGACAGTGAACACTGAAGCTTTCTTT. Its protein product is CASSGTVNTEAFF.

There are many counts of this clonotype. This chain links TRBV20-1 with TRBJ1-2; TRBD1 agrees at 12 bases. Looked up from germline, CDR1 is DFQATT and CDR2 is SNEGSKA (reference sequence). V shed 6 bases, J shed 8 bases, and the junction held 16 bases outside the gene matches. The CDR3 has 16 amino acids. The CDR3: CSALGTGGDPLGGYTF. As DNA, the CDR3 is TGCAGTGCCCTAGGGACAGGGGGCGACCCCCTGGGGGGCTACACCTTC.

This clonotype was counted many times. The chain joins TRBV7-2 to TRBJ1-5; 7 bases align to TRBD1. V dropped 1 base and J dropped 6; count of bases not matched to a gene: 6. CDR1 and CDR2 from the germline V gene are SGHTA and FQGNSA. This CDR3 spans 15 amino acids. CDR3 protein: CASSLDGQVGQPQHF. The CDR3, as DNA: TGTGCCAGCAGCTTAGACGGACAGGTGGGTCAGCCCCAGCATTTT.

There are many counts of this clonotype. The chain is built from TRBV25-1 and TRBJ2-6; 7 bases fit TRBD1. CDR1 is MGHDK, CDR2 SYGVNS, per germline. This CDR3 region has 14 residues. The ends lost 4 bases at V and 13 bases at J; junction bases unmatched: 10. The CDR3 DNA is TGTGCCAGCAGTGCCAACAGGGGTCCGGGTGTCCTGACTTTC. Translated: CASSANRGPGVLTF.

This clonotype appeared many times. This rearrangement joins TRBV10-3 to TRBJ2-3, with 11 nucleotides matching TRBD2. The CDR3 runs 16 residues. V dropped 6 bases and J dropped 0; count of bases not matched to a gene: 5. Germline V CDR1 and CDR2: ENHRY, SYGVKD. For the CDR3, the DNA is TGTGCCATCAGCCCGACTAGCGGGGCTAGCACAGATACGCAGTATTTT. This translates into CAISPTSGASTDTQYF.

In its sample, this clonotype was seen many times. J is TRBJ2-1 and V is TRBV12-3 or TRBV12-4; D may be TRBD1 or TRBD2 (6 bases each). Deletions cut 1 base from V and 4 bases from J, with 29 bases between. The CDR3 length is 21 residues. The CDR3 loop reads CASSLGGGQARDGSLYNEQFF. The CDR3 DNA sequence: TGTGCCAGCAGTTTAGGAGGGGGGCAGGCCCGCGACGGTTCCTTATACAATGAGCAGTTCTTC.

This clonotype was found many times. The J gene is TRBJ2-3, the V gene TRBV20-1; no firm D call. With 3 bases removed from V and 0 bases from J, the gap between germline ends came to 22 bases. Germline values: CDR1 DFQATT, CDR2 SNEGSKA (reference sequence). The CDR3 is 18 amino acids. The CDR3 DNA follows: TGCAGTGCTAGCTTTCCCGACGGCGGCGGAGTCAGCACAGATACGCAGTATTTT. Amino acids: CSASFPDGGGVSTDTQYF.

This clonotype was observed at least ten times. J is TRBJ2-7 and V is TRBV7-6; TRBD1 aligns across 7 bases. The CDR3 length is 15 residues. Unmatched junction bases numbered 14, after V lost 5 bases and J lost 7 bases. Per germline, CDR1 SGHVS and CDR2 FNYEAQ. This chain's CDR3 is CASSPEPGQPQEQYF. As DNA, the CDR3 is TGTGCCAGCAGCCCCGAACCGGGACAGCCTCAAGAGCAGTACTTC.

At least ten counts were recorded for this clonotype. CDR3 sequence reads: CASSRSVPYNEQFF. In nucleotides, the CDR3 is TGTGCCAGCAGCCGTAGCGTTCCTTACAATGAGCAGTTCTTC. The chain uses TRBV7-2 and TRBJ2-1, with D possibly TRBD2 on 5 matching bases. With 5 bases removed from V and 4 bases from J, the gap between germline ends came to 12 bases. CDR1 SGHTA and CDR2 FQGNSA come from the germline V gene. This CDR3 region has 14 residues.

This clonotype was counted at least ten times. The chain is built from TRBV20-1 and TRBJ1-5; possible D gene TRBD1, 5 bases. The germline V and J ends were trimmed by 3 bases and 0 bases, with 12 bases remaining between them. The CDR3 contains 15 residues. CDR1 and CDR2 (germline): DFQATT, SNEGSKA (reference sequence). The CDR3 bases are TGCAGTGCTAGTATTGGGGCGGCTAGCAATCAGCCCCAGCATTTT. It yields the protein CSASIGAASNQPQHF.